Included here is one T cell receptor (beta chain) sequence, with context. This sample is drawn from a study of blood T cells in healthy people across ages. The use of a sample-barcoded 5' primer and a J-beta primer mix characterized a second PCR of about 7 to 12 cycles. TCRdb reprocessed the 5' RACE reads with MiXCR, giving one entry per CDR3 protein. The repertoire holds roughly 1,500,000 distinct CDR3 sequences, with approximately 40% as singletons. Germline V gene sequence: CDR1 MGHRA, CDR2 YSYEKL. This CDR3 comprises 15 residues. The junction had 11 bases not matched to a gene; V was cut back by 3 bases and J by 11 bases. Whenever a sample was processed, at least 6.5 million PBMCs were isolated.

Sequencing input: blood. The rearrangement joins TRBV4-1 to TRBJ2-5; 11 bases are a match to TRBD2. The TCR sequence derives from a woman aged 18-30 years in good health. The CDR3 DNA reads TGCGCCAGCAGCCAGTCAGCGGGACTAGCGGAAGAGCAGTACTTC. This translates into CASSQSAGLAEEQYF.